This TCR beta chain was profiled in a study of control samples from healthy donors and cancer patients. This clone was detected only once. The same CDR3 can be traced to other DNA sequences in this sample. TCRdb keeps only in-frame clones here, not all; method: immunoSEQ multiplex PCR. The data show 200,000 or so clones, about 89% seen once. CDR1 and CDR2 from the germline V gene are MNHEY and SMNVEV (reference sequence). This CDR3 contains 15 residues. V dropped 5 bases and J dropped 8; count of bases not matched to a gene: 9. The rearrangement uses TRBV27 and TRBJ1-6, with TRBD1 matching over 7 bases. Sequenced input: blood. The sequence was obtained from a man younger than 40 in good health. The CDR3 region is CASSLRQGGDSPLHF. CDR3 sequence (DNA): TGTGCCAGCAGTCTCCGACAGGGTGGGGATTCACCCCTCCACTTT.